These 17 T cell receptor beta chains originate from one sample sequenced in a study of T cell repertoires in cytomegalovirus infection. TCRdb ran MiXCR on the reads and lists one entry per CDR3 protein. This table has 310,000 or so distinct CDR3 sequences, around 10% appearing once. Specimen: PBMCs. The source of these receptors is a human donor in good health (CMV status not recorded). Some clones in this sample may be carry-over from other donors' samples.

This clonotype was observed at least ten times. This rearrangement joins TRBV7-2 to TRBJ1-1, with 9 bases matching TRBD1. In germline, CDR1 is SGHTA, CDR2 FQGNSA. The CDR3 has 14 amino acids. Germline trimming cut 5 bases from V and 4 bases from J; bases unmatched to any gene: 5. The CDR3 spells CASSRWDRATEAFF. For the CDR3, the DNA is TGTGCCAGCAGCCGTTGGGACAGGGCCACTGAAGCTTTCTTT.

The sample holds many counts of this clonotype. The J gene is TRBJ1-4, the V gene TRBV6-5; 8 bases are shared with TRBD1. Germline values: CDR1 MNHEY, CDR2 SVGAGI. J lost 8 bases, V lost 2 bases, and 16 bases had no gene match. The CDR3 sequence is 18 residues long. Written as DNA, the CDR3 is TGTGCCAGCAGTTACCCTTGTGATCCGTCGACAGGGGAAGAAAAACTGTTTTTT. Translated: CASSYPCDPSTGEEKLFF.

This clonotype was found many times. The genes are TRBV7-2 and TRBJ2-1, with 7 bases aligning to TRBD1. The CDR3 loop spans 13 amino acids. Germline CDR1 is SGHTA and CDR2 is FQGNSA. After removal of 0 bases from V and 10 bases from J, the junction contained 3 bases not matched to a gene. The CDR3 is CASSLAWGQEQFF. The DNA for the CDR3 is TGTGCCAGCAGCTTAGCGTGGGGACAGGAGCAGTTCTTC.

The chain has TRBV23-1 and TRBJ2-5; tentatively, D is TRBD1 or TRBD2 (7 bases each). TRBV23-1 is recorded as an ORF, its role being uncertain. V lost 9 bases to trimming and J lost 2 bases, with 22 bases between them. The CDR3 length is 16 residues. The CDR3 reads CARSNQGGDGQETQYF. CDR3 nucleotide sequence: TGCGCCAGATCGAATCAGGGGGGGGACGGGCAAGAGACCCAGTACTTC.

This clonotype has just a few counts. The chain employs TRBV28 and TRBJ1-2; possible D gene TRBD1, 5 bases. Deletions cut 8 bases from V and 4 bases from J, with 11 bases between. The germline CDR1 and CDR2 sequences are MDHEN and SYDVKM. CDR3 length: 12 residues. CDR3 amino acids: CASEERGYGYTF. In DNA form, the CDR3 reads TGTGCCAGCGAAGAGAGGGGCTATGGCTACACCTTC.

This clonotype was recorded many times. The chain is built from TRBV19 and TRBJ2-3; possibly TRBD2 for D (5 bases). The CDR3 has 14 residues. Germline CDR1 reads LNHDA; CDR2 reads SQIVND (reference sequence). The V and J ends lost 3 bases and 6 bases respectively, with 13 bases between them. The CDR3 is CASSIGGPVDTQYF. DNA of the CDR3: TGTGCCAGTAGTATCGGCGGGCCCGTCGATACGCAGTATTTT.

In this sample, this clonotype turned up many times. The rearrangement uses TRBV28 and TRBJ2-3; 8 bases line up with TRBD2. This CDR3 is built from 15 residues. Per germline, CDR1 MDHEN and CDR2 SYDVKM. Trimming cost V 6 bases and J 1 base; bases outside gene matches: 6. CDR3 bases: TGTGCCAGCAGACCCGGGGGGGCCCGCACAGATACGCAGTATTTT. It translates to CASRPGGARTDTQYF.

This chain joins TRBV4-1 and TRBJ1-1; D gene unclear. This CDR3 has 14 amino acids. CDR1 is MGHRA and CDR2 is YSYEKL in the germline V gene. V was cut by 0 bases and J by 5 bases, with 10 bases left in between. The CDR3 DNA reads as TGCGCCAGCAGCCAAGAACCCACCCCTACTGAAGCTTTCTTT. Protein product: CASSQEPTPTEAFF.

The CDR3 region is CASGYEAVNSYEQYF. For the CDR3, the DNA is TGTGCCAGTGGTTACGAGGCGGTCAACTCCTACGAGCAGTACTTC. The V call is TRBV6-6, the J call TRBJ2-7; D unresolved. The CDR3 consists of 15 residues. Trimming removed 9 bases from V and 0 bases from J, with 18 bases in between. Germline CDR1 reads MNHNY; CDR2 reads SVGAGI (reference sequence).

Many counts were recorded for this clonotype. The chain carries TRBV7-2 and TRBJ2-1; D tentatively fits TRBD1 or TRBD2 (5 bases each). V lost 5 bases, J lost 0 bases, and 14 bases lay in between. This CDR3 is 16 amino acids long. Germline values: CDR1 SGHTA, CDR2 FQGNSA. In DNA, the CDR3 is TGTGCCAGCAGCCTGTTCTGGGACCTCTCCTACAATGAGCAGTTCTTC. Encoded protein: CASSLFWDLSYNEQFF.

This clonotype came up a few times. This chain uses TRBV6-6 with TRBJ1-1; the D is unclear. This CDR3 has 11 residues. The V and J ends lost 6 bases and 8 bases respectively, with 10 bases between them. The V gene's germline CDR1 is MNHNY and CDR2 SVGAGI (reference sequence). This CDR3 is CASRTQREAFF. Here the CDR3 DNA reads TGTGCCAGCAGGACCCAAAGGGAAGCTTTCTTT.

This clonotype showed up just a few times. This sequence joins TRBV4-2 and TRBJ2-1, with TRBD2 identical over 12 bases. CDR3 size: 15 residues. In germline, CDR1 is LGHNA, CDR2 YNFKEQ. The V gene end was trimmed by 1 base and the J gene end by 12 bases; junction bases not matched to a gene: 7. This CDR3 reads CASSQVLAGGPVQFF. CDR3 sequence (DNA): TGTGCCAGCAGCCAAGTCCTAGCGGGGGGGCCGGTGCAGTTCTTC.

This clonotype was detected many times. The genes are TRBV12-3 or TRBV12-4 and TRBJ1-2; D gene uncertain. V was clipped by 6 bases and J by 4 bases, with 15 bases between them. The CDR3 runs to 14 residues. CDR3 coding DNA: TGTGCCAGCAGATCTACACAGAACACCTATGGCTACACCTTC. Translating gives CASRSTQNTYGYTF.

This clonotype has only a few counts. The genes are TRBV20-1 and TRBJ2-2; D gene ambiguous. Germline lookup yields CDR1 DFQATT and CDR2 SNEGSKA (reference sequence). V lost 3 bases and J lost 7, with 15 bases in between. The CDR3 runs to 14 residues. The DNA of the CDR3 is TGCAGTGCTAGTAGCCTCACCTTGGGCGGGGAGCTGTTTTTT. Amino acids: CSASSLTLGGELFF.

This clonotype has a handful of counts. The chain has TRBV24-1 and TRBJ1-5, with TRBD1 matching over 12 bases. The trim removed 4 bases at V and 6 bases at J, leaving 6 bases unmatched. The CDR3 is 16 amino acids. Germline CDR1 and CDR2: KGHDR and SFDVKD. CDR3 in DNA: TGTGCCACCAGTGACTCCGGGACAGGGGGCGGTCAGCCCCAGCATTTT. Its translation is CATSDSGTGGGQPQHF.

This clonotype has ten or more counts. V is TRBV6-6 and J is TRBJ1-5; D is unresolved. From germline, CDR1 is MNHNY and CDR2 SVGAGI (reference sequence). The CDR3 runs to 15 residues. The V gene lost 5 bases and the J gene lost 2 bases, with 13 bases spanning the gap. Here the CDR3 DNA reads TGTGCCAGCAGTCCCCAAGGCTTGGGCAATCAGCCCCAGCATTTT. Protein sequence: CASSPQGLGNQPQHF.

The chain uses TRBV5-1 and TRBJ2-2, with 7 bases lining up with TRBD1. This CDR3 region has 15 residues. Germline CDR1 and CDR2: SGHRS and YFSETQ. J lost 6 bases, V lost 4 bases, and 9 bases had no gene match. The CDR3 loop reads CASSPGQTSSGELFF. CDR3 sequence (DNA): TGCGCCAGCAGCCCGGGACAGACGAGCTCCGGGGAGCTGTTTTTT.